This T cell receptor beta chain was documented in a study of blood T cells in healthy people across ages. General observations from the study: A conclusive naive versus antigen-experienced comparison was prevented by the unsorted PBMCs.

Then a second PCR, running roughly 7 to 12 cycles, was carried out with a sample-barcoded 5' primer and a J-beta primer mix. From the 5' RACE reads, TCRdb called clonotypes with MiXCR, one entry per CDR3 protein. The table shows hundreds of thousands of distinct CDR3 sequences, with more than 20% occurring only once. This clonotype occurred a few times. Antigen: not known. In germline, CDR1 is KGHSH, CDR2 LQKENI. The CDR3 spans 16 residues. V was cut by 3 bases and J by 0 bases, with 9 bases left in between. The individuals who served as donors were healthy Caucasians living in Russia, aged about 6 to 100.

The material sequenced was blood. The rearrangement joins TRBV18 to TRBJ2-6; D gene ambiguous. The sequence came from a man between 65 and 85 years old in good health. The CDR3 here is CASSPYIGSGANVLTF. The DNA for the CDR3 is TGTGCCAGCTCACCCTACATAGGCTCTGGGGCCAACGTCCTGACTTTC.